These 26 T cell receptor beta chains came from one sample sequenced in a study of cytomegalovirus exposure and HLA in healthy donors. The primer mix had 60 Vbeta and 13 Jbeta primers. TCRdb's table, derived via immunoSEQ multiplex PCR, lists solely in-frame clones and lacks some. Of 270,000 or so clones in the sample, more than 80% were seen once. Sequencing was carried out using PBMCs. The receptors shown here come from a man aged 40-49 years in good health and CMV-seropositive.

V gene TRBV6-1 combines with J gene TRBJ1-1; weak D call: TRBD1 (6 bases). CDR1 is MNHNS and CDR2 is SASEGT in the germline V gene. V was trimmed by 4 bases and J by 8 bases, leaving 8 bases between them. The CDR3 spans 11 residues. The CDR3 protein is CASSAGTEAFF. In DNA form, the CDR3 reads TGTGCCAGCAGTGCCGGGACAGAAGCTTTCTTT.

This chain uses TRBV4-1 with TRBJ1-2; 10 positions match TRBD1. Trimming at V came to 1 base and at J to 2 bases, leaving 4 bases not matched to a gene. The CDR3 runs to 16 residues. Germline lookup yields CDR1 MGHRA and CDR2 YSYEKL. CDR3 in amino acids: CASSQVLGQGNYGYTF. The DNA of the CDR3 is TGCGCCAGCAGCCAAGTCTTGGGACAGGGGAACTATGGCTACACCTTC.

This rearrangement joins TRBV7-2 to TRBJ2-7; TRBD2 matches at 11 bases. Germline CDR1 reads SGHTA; CDR2 reads FQGNSA. V was pared by 0 bases and J by 3 bases, with 10 bases of the junction left unmatched. The CDR3 spans 18 residues. CDR3 nucleotide sequence: TGTGCCAGCAGCTTAGCTCCACTAGCGGGAGACCTCCGCTACGAGCAGTACTTC. As protein: CASSLAPLAGDLRYEQYF.

The gene calls are TRBV12-2 and TRBJ2-3; the table calls TRBD2, which could not be checked here. TRBV12-2 is a documented pseudogene. This CDR3 contains 17 residues. The CDR3 reads CASRLALASQEADTQYF. CDR3 sequence (DNA): TGTGCAAGTCGCTTAGCGCTGGCTAGCCAAGAGGCAGATACGCAGTATTTT.

This clone is a singleton in its sample. The V and J genes are TRBV28 and TRBJ2-7, with 9 bases lining up with TRBD1. V dropped 4 bases and J dropped 0; count of bases not matched to a gene: 4. This CDR3 is 15 amino acids long. The germline V gene encodes CDR1 MDHEN and CDR2 SYDVKM. CDR3 loop: CASSSRTGDSYEQYF. CDR3 coding DNA: TGTGCCAGCAGTTCCAGGACAGGGGACTCCTACGAGCAGTACTTC.

V and J are TRBV14 and TRBJ2-7; TRBD1 agrees at 9 bases. The ends lost 1 base at V and 5 bases at J; junction bases unmatched: 3. Germline CDR1 is SGHDN and CDR2 is FVKESK. There are 14 residues in the CDR3. The CDR3 reads CASSQAQGAHEQYF. CDR3 DNA: TGTGCCAGCAGCCAAGCACAGGGGGCCCACGAGCAGTACTTC. Full variable domain (remainder filled in from reference TRBV14 and TRBJ2-7): EAGVTQFPSHSVIEKGQTVTLRCDPISGHDNLYWYRRVMGKEIKFLLHFVKESKQDESGMPNNRFLAERTGGTYSTLKVQPAELEDSGVYFCASSQAQGAHEQYFGPGTRLTVT.

V gene TRBV11-2 combines with J gene TRBJ1-5, with D perhaps TRBD1 (5 bases). The CDR3 has 14 amino acids. In germline, CDR1 is SGHAT, CDR2 FQNNGV. With 5 bases removed from V and 1 base from J, the gap between germline ends came to 9 bases. The CDR3 DNA is TGTGCCAGCAGCCCAGGGTACAGCAATCAGCCCCAGCATTTT. Translation gives CASSPGYSNQPQHF.

This chain links TRBV6-5 with TRBJ2-1, with 7 positions matching TRBD1. This CDR3 is built from 13 residues. The germline V gene has CDR1 MNHEY and CDR2 SVGAGI. With 8 bases clipped from V and 2 bases from J, the junction kept 3 bases outside the gene matches. The CDR3 coding sequence is TGTGCCAGCTGGGACAGCGCCTACAATGAGCAGTTCTTC. The encoded protein is CASWDSAYNEQFF.

Here the CDR3 DNA reads TGTGCCATCAGTGACGGGACAGGGAGGTTCGACACCGGGGAGCTGTTTTTT. Amino acids: CAISDGTGRFDTGELFF. This chain uses TRBV10-3 with TRBJ2-2, with TRBD1 matching 9 bases. The CDR3 totals 17 residues. CDR1 is ENHRY and CDR2 is SYGVKD in the germline V gene. The J segment lost 3 bases and the V segment lost 3 bases, leaving 8 bases of the junction unmatched.

The chain uses TRBV28 and TRBJ2-3; 11 bases line up with TRBD2. This CDR3 region has 19 residues. In germline, CDR1 is MDHEN, CDR2 SYDVKM. J was trimmed by 0 bases and V by 4 bases; bases with no gene match: 12. In DNA form, the CDR3 reads TGTGCCAGCAGTTCGATGGGGACTAGCGGTACATCTAGCACAGATACGCAGTATTTT. This encodes CASSSMGTSGTSSTDTQYF. Combining the CDR3 with reference TRBV28 and TRBJ2-3 gives the whole variable domain DVKVTQSSRYLVKRTGEKVFLECVQDMDHENMFWYRQDPGLGLRLIYFSYDVKMKEKGDIPEGYSVSREKKERFSLILESASTNQTSMYLCASSSMGTSGTSSTDTQYFGPGTRLTVL.

J is TRBJ1-5 and V is TRBV27, with TRBD1 as a possible D gene (6 bases). V was pared by 6 bases and J by 3 bases, with 12 bases between. CDR1 is MNHEY, CDR2 SMNVEV, per germline (reference sequence). The CDR3 runs 14 residues. The CDR3 region is CASRPGAFNQPQHF. CDR3 DNA: TGTGCCAGCAGACCAGGGGCTTTCAATCAGCCCCAGCATTTT.

The gene calls are TRBV5-1 and TRBJ2-5; D is perhaps TRBD2 (5 bases). The CDR3 totals 14 residues. CDR1 and CDR2 (germline): SGHRS, YFSETQ. Trimming took off 4 bases at V and 0 bases at J, with 10 bases between the two ends. The CDR3 bases are TGCGCCAGCAGCCGGGAACCGTACCAAGAGACCCAGTACTTC. Protein sequence: CASSREPYQETQYF. Looking up the rest from reference TRBV5-1 and TRBJ2-5 gives the full variable domain: KAGVTQTPRYLIKTRGQQVTLSCSPISGHRSVSWYQQTPGQGLQFLFEYFSETQRNKGNFPGRFSGRQFSNSRSEMNVSTLELGDSALYLCASSREPYQETQYFGPGTRLLVL.

The CDR3 protein is CASSSTGMNTEAFF. DNA of the CDR3: TGTGCCAGCAGTTCGACAGGGATGAACACTGAAGCTTTCTTT. The chain joins TRBV6-1 to TRBJ1-1; 7 bases match TRBD1. After removal of 5 bases from V and 0 bases from J, the junction contained 3 bases not matched to a gene. The CDR3 runs 14 residues. CDR1 is MNHNS and CDR2 is SASEGT in the germline V gene.

V and J are TRBV6-4 and TRBJ2-1, with TRBD2 matching over 8 bases. The ends lost 3 bases at V and 8 bases at J; junction bases unmatched: 3. Germline CDR1 MRHNA, CDR2 SNTAGT. The CDR3 spans 13 residues. The CDR3 DNA reads TGTGCCAGCAGTGATACGGGGGGGGATGAGCAGTTCTTC. It encodes CASSDTGGDEQFF.

V gene TRBV7-6 combines with J gene TRBJ2-7; tentatively, D is TRBD1 (5 bases). Looked up from germline, CDR1 is SGHVS and CDR2 is FNYEAQ. V dropped 4 bases and J dropped 2 bases, with 15 bases sitting between them. The CDR3 sequence is 15 residues long. The DNA for the CDR3 is TGTGCCAGCAGCTCAGGGCCAAGGGTCCCCTACGAGCAGTACTTC. Its protein product is CASSSGPRVPYEQYF.

V is TRBV10-2 and J is TRBJ2-1, with TRBD2 matching 10 bases. Trimming removed 2 bases from V and 8 bases from J; junction bases left unmatched: 6. The CDR3 length is 15 residues. Germline V gene lookup returns CDR1 WSHSY and CDR2 SAAADI. CDR3 amino acids: CASSEASGSIYEQFF. The DNA of the CDR3 is TGCGCCAGCAGTGAGGCTAGCGGGAGTATCTATGAGCAGTTCTTC.

The genes are TRBV27 and TRBJ2-5; TRBD2 is a possible D gene (6 bases). Trimming took 2 bases from V and 9 from J, leaving 13 bases between them. The CDR3 runs 13 residues. The V gene's germline CDR1 is MNHEY and CDR2 SMNVEV (reference sequence). CDR3: CASSLRAPGAQYF. The DNA for the CDR3 is TGTGCCAGCAGTTTAAGGGCCCCGGGAGCCCAGTACTTC.

The rearrangement links TRBV7-3 to TRBJ2-3; 9 nucleotides align to TRBD1. CDR1 and CDR2 from the germline V gene are SGHTA and FQGTGA. V was pared by 5 bases and J by 5 bases, with 17 bases of the junction left unmatched. This CDR3 has 18 amino acids. The CDR3 nucleotides are TGTGCCAGCAGCCTCACCCCACGGGGACAGGGTTCCGGAGATACGCAGTATTTT. It translates to CASSLTPRGQGSGDTQYF.

This clone was detected only once. The chain uses TRBV4-1 and TRBJ2-1, with 9 bases aligning to TRBD1. With V trimmed by 4 bases and J by 0 bases, 7 bases remained unmatched. Germline CDR1 reads MGHRA; CDR2 reads YSYEKL. The CDR3 length is 17 residues. Here the CDR3 DNA reads TGCGCCAGCAGCCCCCGGGACAGGGAACTCTCCTACAATGAGCAGTTCTTC. This sequence encodes CASSPRDRELSYNEQFF.

This clone was recorded a few times. The chain couples TRBV6-1 to TRBJ1-1; possible D gene TRBD1, 6 bases. The germline V gene encodes CDR1 MNHNS and CDR2 SASEGT. Trimming pared 2 bases from V and 5 bases from J, leaving 12 bases between. The CDR3 has 14 residues. CDR3 sequence reads: CASSELQGWTEAFF. CDR3 bases: TGTGCCAGCAGTGAACTACAGGGTTGGACTGAAGCTTTCTTT.

This clone was observed a handful of times. In DNA, the CDR3 is TGTGCCAGCAGTGCTACCCGACAGGGATGGAATGAGCAGTTCTTC. It encodes CASSATRQGWNEQFF. J is TRBJ2-1 and V is TRBV6-4; 7 bases agree with TRBD1. Trimming removed 4 bases from V and 7 bases from J; junction bases left unmatched: 10. Germline V CDR1 and CDR2: MRHNA, SNTAGT. This CDR3 contains 15 residues.

The CDR3 reads CASSFSPGGEQYF. Written as DNA, the CDR3 is TGTGCCAGCAGTTTCTCGCCAGGGGGCGAGCAGTACTTC. The chain couples TRBV28 to TRBJ2-7, with TRBD1 matching 7 bases. The CDR3 spans 13 residues. The V gene's germline CDR1 is MDHEN and CDR2 SYDVKM. The junction had 5 bases not matched to a gene; V was cut back by 3 bases and J by 6 bases.

The V and J genes are TRBV7-2 and TRBJ1-4; D unresolved. In germline, CDR1 is SGHTA, CDR2 FQGNSA. V lost 5 bases to trimming and J lost 3 bases, with 7 bases between them. This CDR3 is built from 13 residues. This CDR3 is CASSLEANEKLFF. The CDR3 DNA reads TGTGCCAGCAGCCTTGAGGCTAATGAAAAACTGTTTTTT.

The chain uses TRBV28 and TRBJ1-2; perhaps TRBD1 as D (6 bases). Germline V lookup: CDR1 MDHEN, CDR2 SYDVKM. Trimming left V 0 bases short and J 2 bases short, with 13 bases between. The CDR3 covers 16 residues. This chain's CDR3 is CASSLWGQGPNYGYTF. As DNA, the CDR3 is TGTGCCAGCAGTTTATGGGGGCAGGGGCCCAACTATGGCTACACCTTC.

In its sample, this clone was seen a few times. The chain has TRBV5-1 and TRBJ2-1, with D uncertain. Germline V gene lookup returns CDR1 SGHRS and CDR2 YFSETQ. The CDR3 totals 16 residues. Trimming shortened V by 5 bases and J by 0 bases, and 15 bases separated the two germline ends. Here the CDR3 reads CASSRVERSSYNEQFF. CDR3 DNA sequence: TGCGCCAGCAGTCGTGTGGAGCGTAGCTCCTACAATGAGCAGTTCTTC.

The rearrangement joins TRBV4-1 to TRBJ1-5, with unresolved D. From germline, CDR1 is MGHRA and CDR2 YSYEKL. Between the trimmed V and J ends, which lost 2 bases and 6 bases, there was a span of 8 bases. The CDR3 has 13 residues. The CDR3 DNA reads as TGCGCCAGCAGCCAAATCGGGTTTCAGCCCCAGCATTTT. Translation gives CASSQIGFQPQHF.